One sample yielded the 25 T cell receptor beta chains listed below, sequenced in a study of post-analysis software for immune sequencing data. The antigens for these receptors are not known. Sequencing libraries made from TCR beta cDNA carried unique molecular identifiers. MiXCR, applied by TCRdb to the PCR reads, yields one record per CDR3 protein. The table records roughly 800,000 distinct CDR3 sequences, roughly 29% of them present only once. The study's findings and limits: In patients, about 5 TRBV segments were more frequent than in controls, with TRBV5-6, TRBV5-1 and TRBV20-1 among them.

The sample was blood. These receptors were taken from a girl under 18 with multiple sclerosis.

The CDR3 here is CSVVRDGELFF. The CDR3 DNA is TGCAGCGTTGTTCGGGACGGGGAGCTGTTTTTT. The chain recombines TRBV29-1 with TRBJ2-2; possible D gene TRBD2, 5 bases. The CDR3 contains 11 residues. CDR1 is SQVTM and CDR2 is ANQGSEA in the germline V gene. V lost 4 bases, J lost 7 bases, and 7 bases lay in between.

V usage is TRBV21-1 and J usage is TRBJ1-1. TRBV21-1 represents a pseudogene. The CDR3 spans 13 residues. The CDR3 nucleotides read TGTGCCAGCACCACCACACTGAACACTGAAGCTTTCTTT. This encodes CASTTTLNTEAFF.

This clonotype showed up just a few times. The J gene is TRBJ1-1, the V gene TRBV12-3 or TRBV12-4, with D hard to call. Trimming left V 6 bases short and J 10 bases short, with 12 bases between. This CDR3 is built from 11 residues. DNA for the CDR3: TGTGCCAGCAGCTTCCACGAGCTAGCTTTCTTT. It codes for CASSFHELAFF.

As for this clonotype: The junction departs from the called germline gene at one end, perhaps through a read error. This rearrangement joins TRBV7-8 to TRBJ2-1, with 8 bases lining up with TRBD2. CDR1 and CDR2 (germline): SGHVS, FQNEAQ. The CDR3 totals 16 residues. Written as DNA, the CDR3 is TGTACCAGCAGCCCGAAGAGCGGGAGTCGGGGCAATGAGCAGTTTTTC. Translation gives CTSSPKSGSRGNEQFF.

This clonotype was counted ten times or more. V and J are TRBV4-1 and TRBJ1-2; 7 bases agree with TRBD1. V lost 5 bases to trimming and J lost 0 bases; unmatched junction nucleotides: 3. Germline V gene sequence: CDR1 MGHRA, CDR2 YSYEKL. There are 14 residues in the CDR3. CDR3 residues: CASSRGQTNYGYTF. DNA of the CDR3: TGCGCCAGCAGCAGGGGACAGACTAACTATGGCTACACCTTC.

Regarding this clonotype: One end of the junction does not line up with germline, which may come from a read error. The chain combines TRBV7-6 with TRBJ1-4; D possibly corresponds to TRBD1 (6 bases). This CDR3 is 14 amino acids long. Looked up from germline, CDR1 is SGHVS and CDR2 is FNYEAQ. The CDR3 is CASSPQGLNEKLFF. Here the CDR3 DNA reads TGCGCCAGCAGCCCACAGGGACTTAATGAAAAACTGTTTTTT.

Points on this clonotype: The junction departs from germline at one end; a sequencing error may be responsible. The chain is built from TRBV10-3 and TRBJ1-2; D perhaps matches TRBD1 (5 bases). The V gene's germline CDR1 is ENHRY and CDR2 SYGVKD. The CDR3 covers 14 residues. The CDR3 sequence: CAISGGTQNYGHTF. The CDR3 coding sequence is TGTGCCATCAGTGGCGGGACCCAGAACTATGGCCACACCTTC.

V gene TRBV12-3 or TRBV12-4 combines with J gene TRBJ1-1; 9 bases agree with TRBD1. The ends lost 4 bases at V and 4 bases at J; junction bases unmatched: 10. This CDR3 has 16 amino acids. CDR3 in amino acids: CASSSTGTGWATEAFF. The CDR3 DNA reads TGTGCCAGCAGTTCGACCGGGACAGGGTGGGCCACTGAAGCTTTCTTT.

This clonotype was observed a single time. One end of the junction fails to match germline, which may point to a read error. The chain employs TRBV6-2 or TRBV6-3 and TRBJ1-1; 10 bases line up with TRBD1. The germline V gene encodes CDR1 MNHEY and CDR2 SVGEGT. This CDR3 is 16 amino acids long. CDR3 sequence reads: CASSQGQGRLNTEAFF. CDR3 DNA sequence: TGTGCCAGCAGCCAGGGACAGGGGCGACTGAACACCGAAGCTTTCTTT.

This clonotype was detected a few times. This sequence joins TRBV7-9 and TRBJ1-1, with D unclear. Trimming cost V 3 bases and J 6 bases, with 11 bases left between them. This CDR3 has 13 amino acids. The germline V gene encodes CDR1 SEHNR and CDR2 FQNEAQ (reference sequence). The CDR3 loop reads CASSLDGRPEAFF. The CDR3 nucleotides read TGTGCCAGCAGCTTGGACGGACGCCCTGAAGCTTTCTTT.

The J gene is TRBJ1-5, the V gene TRBV29-1; 7 positions agree with TRBD1. CDR1 SQVTM and CDR2 ANQGSEA come from the germline V gene. The CDR3 runs 13 residues. After removal of 7 bases from V and 4 bases from J, the junction contained 7 bases not matched to a gene. The CDR3, as DNA: TGCAGCGGTAAGACAGGGCTAAATCAGCCCCAGCATTTT. It encodes CSGKTGLNQPQHF.

The V and J genes are TRBV12-3 or TRBV12-4 and TRBJ2-1; perhaps D is TRBD1 or TRBD2 (5 bases each). This CDR3 is built from 13 residues. Trimming left V 8 bases short and J 3 bases short, with 11 bases between. Written as DNA, the CDR3 is TGTGCCAGCCGGGACGGACTCTACAATGAGCAGTTCTTC. This encodes CASRDGLYNEQFF.

This clonotype was seen many times. The chain joins TRBV20-1 to TRBJ1-2; perhaps TRBD1 as D (6 bases). The CDR3 extends over 14 amino acids. The germline V gene has CDR1 DFQATT and CDR2 SNEGSKA (reference sequence). With 6 bases removed from V and 2 bases from J, the gap between germline ends came to 16 bases. The CDR3 nucleotides are TGCAGTGCGGAAGATAGCGGACAGAACTATGGCTACACCTTC. It codes for CSAEDSGQNYGYTF.

The table lists this clonotype with a few counts. The chain employs TRBV6-5 and TRBJ2-7, with TRBD2 as a possible D gene (6 bases). In germline, CDR1 is MNHEY, CDR2 SVGAGI. This CDR3 contains 16 residues. The V and J ends lost 5 bases and 0 bases respectively, with 17 bases between them. Here the CDR3 DNA reads TGTGCCAGCAGTCCTCACCCAGCGGGCAGCTCCTACGAGCAGTACTTC. Protein product: CASSPHPAGSSYEQYF.

This chain joins TRBV11-2 and TRBJ1-2; a possible D gene is TRBD1 (5 bases). Germline V gene sequence: CDR1 SGHAT, CDR2 FQNNGV. Deletions cut 0 bases from V and 8 bases from J, with 19 bases between. This CDR3 has 16 residues. CDR3 coding DNA: TGTGCCAGCAGCTTAGATGTAAGGGACCCTCGGGAAGGCTACACCTTC. The encoded protein is CASSLDVRDPREGYTF.

The CDR3 region has the DNA TGCAGTGCTAGAGGCTCGGGATCCCTCACAGATACGCAGTATTTT. It encodes CSARGSGSLTDTQYF. The chain has TRBV20-1 and TRBJ2-3; D perhaps matches TRBD2 (5 bases). Germline V CDR1 and CDR2: DFQATT, SNEGSKA (reference sequence). The CDR3 has 15 amino acids. The V end lost 1 base, the J end lost 2 bases, and 13 bases lay between the germline ends.

The genes are TRBV20-1 and TRBJ1-5, with 9 bases fitting TRBD1. Germline CDR1 and CDR2: DFQATT and SNEGSKA (reference sequence). Trimming at V came to 7 bases and at J to 7 bases, leaving 8 bases not matched to a gene. The CDR3 consists of 13 residues. The CDR3 DNA is TGCAGTGGTAAAGGACAGGGGTACCAGCCCCAGCATTTT. This encodes CSGKGQGYQPQHF.

About this clonotype itself: Germline and junction disagree at one end, which may indicate a read error. The chain uses TRBV4-1 and TRBJ2-1, with D perhaps given as TRBD1 or TRBD2 (5 bases each). This CDR3 has 15 residues. Germline CDR1 reads MGHRA; CDR2 reads YSYEKL. The CDR3 nucleotides are TGCGCCAGCAGCCACCGGGACGAGGTAAACAATAAGCAGTTCTTC. Encoded protein: CASSHRDEVNNKQFF.

This clonotype was observed a handful of times. The chain uses TRBV4-3 and TRBJ2-1; perhaps TRBD2 as D (6 bases). This CDR3 comprises 13 residues. Per germline, CDR1 LGHNA and CDR2 YSLEER. Trimming took 0 bases from V and 14 from J, leaving 14 bases between them. Here the CDR3 DNA reads TGCGCCAGCAGCCAAGATAGGGACTCCCCTGAGTTCTTC. It specifies CASSQDRDSPEFF.

As concerns this clonotype: A junction boundary mismatches the germline segment, possibly from a read error. The chain uses TRBV10-1 and TRBJ2-3; D is perhaps TRBD2 (6 bases). Germline V gene lookup returns CDR1 WNHNN and CDR2 SYGVQD (reference sequence). The length of the CDR3 is 16 residues. CDR3 in amino acids: CASSEGTQTEADTRYF. The CDR3 nucleotides are TGCGCCAGCAGTGAGGGGACTCAAACGGAGGCAGATACGCGGTATTTT.

The V and J genes are TRBV11-2 and TRBJ1-2; no clear D. Germline V gene lookup returns CDR1 SGHAT and CDR2 FQNNGV. This CDR3 spans 15 amino acids. Trimming removed 5 bases at V and 4 bases at J, with 17 bases between. The CDR3 region has the DNA TGTGCCAGCAGCCCGCGTGGAGCTTCTGGCTATGGCTACACCTTC. Encoded protein: CASSPRGASGYGYTF.

This chain uses TRBV10-1 with TRBJ1-1, with D possibly being TRBD1 (5 bases). The germline V and J ends were trimmed by 0 bases and 4 bases, with 9 bases remaining between them. This CDR3 is 14 amino acids long. Germline V gene data show CDR1 as WNHNN and CDR2 as SYGVQD (reference sequence). The CDR3 nucleotides are TGCGCCAGCAGTGAGTCCGGGGCAGGCACTGAAGCTTTCTTT. It codes for CASSESGAGTEAFF.

This chain joins TRBV20-1 and TRBJ2-1; possibly TRBD2 for D (5 bases). The CDR3 totals 15 residues. In germline, CDR1 is DFQATT, CDR2 SNEGSKA (reference sequence). Trimming took off 0 bases at V and 0 bases at J, with 9 bases between the two ends. CDR3: CSARDSAGSYNEQFF. In DNA form, the CDR3 reads TGCAGTGCTAGAGATTCGGCGGGCTCCTACAATGAGCAGTTCTTC.

This clonotype was found a few times. V gene TRBV28 combines with J gene TRBJ2-7; D gene uncertain. Germline V gene sequence: CDR1 MDHEN, CDR2 SYDVKM. The germline V and J ends were trimmed by 10 bases and 2 bases, with 9 bases remaining between them. The CDR3 length is 11 residues. The CDR3 sequence is CATQTPYEQYF. CDR3 sequence (DNA): TGTGCCACACAAACGCCCTACGAGCAGTACTTC.

The gene calls are TRBV5-1 and TRBJ2-1; possibly TRBD1 or TRBD2 for D (6 bases each). V lost 4 bases, J lost 5 bases, and 19 bases lay in between. Germline loops: CDR1 SGHRS, CDR2 YFSETQ. This CDR3 is 16 amino acids long. DNA of the CDR3: TGCGCCAGCAGCCTAACCCCCGGGGGCGCAGACAATGAGCAGTTCTTC. This translates into CASSLTPGGADNEQFF.